This T cell receptor beta chain was found in a study of blood T cells in healthy people across ages. CDR3 length: 13 amino acids. Trimming removed 6 bases at V and 4 bases at J, with 12 bases between. The germline gives CDR1 ENHRY, CDR2 SYGVKD. Alongside a J-beta primer mix, a sample-barcoded 5' primer served in a second PCR lasting roughly 7 to 11 cycles. MiXCR, run by TCRdb on the 5' RACE reads, gives a single entry per CDR3 protein. The sample holds 1.4 million to 1.5 million distinct CDR3 sequences, approximately 40% seen once. Sequencing was carried out using blood. The source of this sequence is a woman between 18 and 30 years old in good health. The rearrangement joins TRBV10-3 to TRBJ1-1, with D possibly TRBD1 on 5 matching bases. The CDR3 DNA follows: TGTGCCATCAGGGGGCAGGGTGTCACTGAAGCTTTCTTT. Translating it yields CAIRGQGVTEAFF.